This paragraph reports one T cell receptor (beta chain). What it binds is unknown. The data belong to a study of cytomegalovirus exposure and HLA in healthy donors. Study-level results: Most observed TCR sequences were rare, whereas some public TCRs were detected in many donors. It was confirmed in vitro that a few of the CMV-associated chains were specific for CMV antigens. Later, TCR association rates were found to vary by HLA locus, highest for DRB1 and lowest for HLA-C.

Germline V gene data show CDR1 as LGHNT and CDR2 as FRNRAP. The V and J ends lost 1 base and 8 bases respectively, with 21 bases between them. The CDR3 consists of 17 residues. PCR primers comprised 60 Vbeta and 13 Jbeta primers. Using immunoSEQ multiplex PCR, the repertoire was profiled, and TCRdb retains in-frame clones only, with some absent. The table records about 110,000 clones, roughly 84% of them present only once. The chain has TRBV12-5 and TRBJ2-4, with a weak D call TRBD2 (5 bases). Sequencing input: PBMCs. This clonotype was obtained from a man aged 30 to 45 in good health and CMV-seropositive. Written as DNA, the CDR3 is TGTGCTAGTGGTTTGGCGACTTGGGCAAGAGGAGGTGACATTCAGTACTTC. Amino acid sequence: CASGLATWARGGDIQYF. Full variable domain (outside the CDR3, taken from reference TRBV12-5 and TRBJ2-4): DARVTQTPRHKVTEMGQEVTMRCQPILGHNTVFWYRQTMMQGLELLAYFRNRAPLDDSGMPKDRFSAEMPDATLATLKIQPSEPRDSAVYFCASGLATWARGGDIQYFGAGTRLSVL.